This record looks at one T cell receptor beta chain sequence and its context. What it binds is not known. From RNA transcripts, TCR beta CDR3 regions were amplified. HTBI primers were used for first-round RT-PCR of the TCR CDR3. TCRdb re-called the multiplex PCR reads through MiXCR, storing one row per CDR3 protein. This sample has 250,000 to 300,000 distinct CDR3 sequences, with roughly 14% found just once. This sample was taken from a study of T cells in Graves' hyperthyroidism and ophthalmopathy. Whole-study context: Once the initial diagnosis was made, peripheral blood was obtained before any treatment. Findings and limits, study-wide: Ophthalmopathy was identified by the model a median about six months ahead of onset. Ophthalmopathy and stable hyperthyroidism were told apart by a 13 V-J model.

The study collected blood at first hyperthyroidism diagnosis, before any ophthalmopathy symptoms arose. Trimming took 6 bases from V and 0 from J, leaving 12 bases between them. This CDR3 contains 15 residues. The germline gives CDR1 LNHDA, CDR2 SQIVND (reference sequence). V gene TRBV19 combines with J gene TRBJ1-5; D might be TRBD1 (5 bases). Sequencing was carried out using blood. This clonotype was sampled from a young woman with Graves' hyperthyroidism that later progressed to Graves' ophthalmopathy. CDR3 bases: TGTGCCAGTAGCCGGTCCAGGGATAGCAATCAGCCCCAGCATTTT. Translating gives CASSRSRDSNQPQHF.